This TCR beta chain is drawn from a study of a mutant IDH1 vaccine in newly diagnosed glioma. In the study overall: Pretreatment consisted of radiotherapy, temozolomide, or both, with most receiving both. Study outcomes and limitations: Apparently, pseudoprogression bore no relation to changes among the top peripheral T cell clonotypes.

The sample holds one count of this clone. Its antigen is currently unknown. Time point in this sample: week 11, during vaccination. Each dose delivered 300 ug of mutant IDH1 20-mer peptide subcutaneously with imiquimod. After removal of 8 bases from V and 2 bases from J, the junction contained 9 bases not matched to a gene. Germline V gene lookup returns CDR1 MGHDK and CDR2 SYGVNS. The CDR3 runs 15 residues. Method: immunoSEQ multiplex PCR; TCRdb's copy keeps in-frame clones and lacks some. The profile shows some 26,000 clones, less than 85% of them singletons. V and J are TRBV25-1 and TRBJ2-5; 9 nucleotides agree with TRBD1. This specimen consisted of peripheral blood mononuclear cells (PBMCs), obtained from a glioma patient whose treatment included an IDH1 peptide vaccine. This TCR was sampled from a man aged 18 to 30 with glioma. Some clones in this sample may be carry-over from other donors' samples. The chain's CDR3 is CASAETGGRQETQYF. Here the CDR3 DNA reads TGTGCCAGCGCCGAGACAGGGGGTCGACAAGAGACCCAGTACTTC.